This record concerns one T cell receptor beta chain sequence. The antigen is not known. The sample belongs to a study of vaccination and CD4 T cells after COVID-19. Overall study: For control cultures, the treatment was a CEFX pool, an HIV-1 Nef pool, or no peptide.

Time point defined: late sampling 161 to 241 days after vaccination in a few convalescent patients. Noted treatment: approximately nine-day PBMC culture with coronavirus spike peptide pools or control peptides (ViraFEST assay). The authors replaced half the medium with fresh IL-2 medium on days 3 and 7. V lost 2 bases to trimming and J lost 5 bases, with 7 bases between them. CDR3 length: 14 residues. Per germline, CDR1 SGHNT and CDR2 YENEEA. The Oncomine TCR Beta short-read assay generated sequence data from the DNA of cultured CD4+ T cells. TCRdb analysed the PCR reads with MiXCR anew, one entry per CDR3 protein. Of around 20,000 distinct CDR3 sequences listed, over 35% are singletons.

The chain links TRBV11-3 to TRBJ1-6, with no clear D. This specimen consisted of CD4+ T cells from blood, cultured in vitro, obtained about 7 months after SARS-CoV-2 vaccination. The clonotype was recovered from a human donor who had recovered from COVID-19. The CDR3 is CASSLPPDNSPLHF. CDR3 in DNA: TGTGCCAGCAGCTTACCGCCGGATAATTCACCCCTCCACTTT. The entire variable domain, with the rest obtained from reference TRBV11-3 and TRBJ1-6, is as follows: EAGVVQSPRYKIIEKKQPVAFWCNPISGHNTLYWYLQNLGQGPELLIRYENEEAVDDSQLPKDRFSAERLKGVDSTLKIQPAELGDSAVYLCASSLPPDNSPLHFGNGTRLTVT.